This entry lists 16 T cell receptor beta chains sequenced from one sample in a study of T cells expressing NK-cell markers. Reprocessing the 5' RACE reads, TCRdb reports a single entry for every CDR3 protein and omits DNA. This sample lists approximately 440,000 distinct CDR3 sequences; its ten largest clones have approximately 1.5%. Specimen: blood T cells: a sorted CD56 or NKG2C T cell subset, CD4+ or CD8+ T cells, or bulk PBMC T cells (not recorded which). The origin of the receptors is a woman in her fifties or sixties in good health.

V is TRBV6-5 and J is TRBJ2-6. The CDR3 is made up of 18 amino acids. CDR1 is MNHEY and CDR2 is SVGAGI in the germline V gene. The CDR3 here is CASSYFRTPGSGANVLTF.

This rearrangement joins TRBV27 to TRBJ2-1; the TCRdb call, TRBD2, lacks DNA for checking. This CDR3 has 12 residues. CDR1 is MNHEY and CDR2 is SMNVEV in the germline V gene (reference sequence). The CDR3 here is CASSLASGPQFF.

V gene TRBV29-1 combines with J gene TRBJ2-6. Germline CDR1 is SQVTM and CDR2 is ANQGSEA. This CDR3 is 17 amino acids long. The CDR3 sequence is CSGWSEGTLGGANVLTF.

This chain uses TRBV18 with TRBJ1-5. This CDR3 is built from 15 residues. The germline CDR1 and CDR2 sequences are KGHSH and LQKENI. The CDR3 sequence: CASSPNGASNQPQHF.

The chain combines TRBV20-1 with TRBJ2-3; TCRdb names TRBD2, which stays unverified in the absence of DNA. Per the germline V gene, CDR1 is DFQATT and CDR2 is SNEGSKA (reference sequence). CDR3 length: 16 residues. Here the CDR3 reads CSATQTSGGLTDTQYF.

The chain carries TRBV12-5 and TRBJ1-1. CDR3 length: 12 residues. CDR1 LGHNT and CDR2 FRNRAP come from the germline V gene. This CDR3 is CASGHGEAEAFF.

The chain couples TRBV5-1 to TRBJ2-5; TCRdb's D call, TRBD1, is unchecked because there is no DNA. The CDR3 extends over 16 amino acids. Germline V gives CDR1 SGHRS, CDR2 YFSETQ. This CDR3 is CASSSGGRVGGETQYF.

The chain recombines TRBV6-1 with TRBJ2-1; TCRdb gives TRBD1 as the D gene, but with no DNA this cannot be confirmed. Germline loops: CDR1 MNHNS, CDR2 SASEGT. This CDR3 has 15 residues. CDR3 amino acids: CASSGYRVVSNEQFF.

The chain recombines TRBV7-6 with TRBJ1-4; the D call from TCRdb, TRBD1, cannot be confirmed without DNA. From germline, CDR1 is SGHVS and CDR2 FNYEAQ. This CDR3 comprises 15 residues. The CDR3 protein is CASSGHREANEKLFF.

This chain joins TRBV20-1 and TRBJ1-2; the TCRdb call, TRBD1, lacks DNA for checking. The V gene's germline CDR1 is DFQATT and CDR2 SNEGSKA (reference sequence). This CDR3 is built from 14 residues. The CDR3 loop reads CSARSEGTGNGYTF.

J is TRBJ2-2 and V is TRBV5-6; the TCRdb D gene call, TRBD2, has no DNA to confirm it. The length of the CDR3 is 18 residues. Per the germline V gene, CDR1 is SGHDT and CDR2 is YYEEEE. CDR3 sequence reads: CASSRTSGSRLRTGELFF.

CDR3 protein: CASSFLGGEQFF. V and J are TRBV27 and TRBJ2-1; TCRdb proposes TRBD1, but this gene call is untestable without DNA. Germline loops: CDR1 MNHEY, CDR2 SMNVEV (reference sequence). The CDR3 consists of 12 residues.

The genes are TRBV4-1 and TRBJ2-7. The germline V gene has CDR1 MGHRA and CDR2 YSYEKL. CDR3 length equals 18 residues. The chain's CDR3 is CASSQDRGGLGSSYEQYF.

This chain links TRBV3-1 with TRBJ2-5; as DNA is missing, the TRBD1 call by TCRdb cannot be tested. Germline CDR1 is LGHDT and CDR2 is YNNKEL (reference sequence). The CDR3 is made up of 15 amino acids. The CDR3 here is CASSRVGTGQETQYF.

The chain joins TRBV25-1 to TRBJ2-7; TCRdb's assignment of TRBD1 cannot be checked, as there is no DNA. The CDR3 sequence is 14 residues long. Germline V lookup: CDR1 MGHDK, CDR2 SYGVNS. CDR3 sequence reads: CASSEGGGIYEQYF.

CDR3 sequence reads: CASGAGTRPGEQYF. This chain joins TRBV5-6 and TRBJ2-7; TCRdb's assignment of TRBD2 cannot be checked, as there is no DNA. Germline V CDR1 and CDR2: SGHDT, YYEEEE. CDR3 length equals 14 residues.